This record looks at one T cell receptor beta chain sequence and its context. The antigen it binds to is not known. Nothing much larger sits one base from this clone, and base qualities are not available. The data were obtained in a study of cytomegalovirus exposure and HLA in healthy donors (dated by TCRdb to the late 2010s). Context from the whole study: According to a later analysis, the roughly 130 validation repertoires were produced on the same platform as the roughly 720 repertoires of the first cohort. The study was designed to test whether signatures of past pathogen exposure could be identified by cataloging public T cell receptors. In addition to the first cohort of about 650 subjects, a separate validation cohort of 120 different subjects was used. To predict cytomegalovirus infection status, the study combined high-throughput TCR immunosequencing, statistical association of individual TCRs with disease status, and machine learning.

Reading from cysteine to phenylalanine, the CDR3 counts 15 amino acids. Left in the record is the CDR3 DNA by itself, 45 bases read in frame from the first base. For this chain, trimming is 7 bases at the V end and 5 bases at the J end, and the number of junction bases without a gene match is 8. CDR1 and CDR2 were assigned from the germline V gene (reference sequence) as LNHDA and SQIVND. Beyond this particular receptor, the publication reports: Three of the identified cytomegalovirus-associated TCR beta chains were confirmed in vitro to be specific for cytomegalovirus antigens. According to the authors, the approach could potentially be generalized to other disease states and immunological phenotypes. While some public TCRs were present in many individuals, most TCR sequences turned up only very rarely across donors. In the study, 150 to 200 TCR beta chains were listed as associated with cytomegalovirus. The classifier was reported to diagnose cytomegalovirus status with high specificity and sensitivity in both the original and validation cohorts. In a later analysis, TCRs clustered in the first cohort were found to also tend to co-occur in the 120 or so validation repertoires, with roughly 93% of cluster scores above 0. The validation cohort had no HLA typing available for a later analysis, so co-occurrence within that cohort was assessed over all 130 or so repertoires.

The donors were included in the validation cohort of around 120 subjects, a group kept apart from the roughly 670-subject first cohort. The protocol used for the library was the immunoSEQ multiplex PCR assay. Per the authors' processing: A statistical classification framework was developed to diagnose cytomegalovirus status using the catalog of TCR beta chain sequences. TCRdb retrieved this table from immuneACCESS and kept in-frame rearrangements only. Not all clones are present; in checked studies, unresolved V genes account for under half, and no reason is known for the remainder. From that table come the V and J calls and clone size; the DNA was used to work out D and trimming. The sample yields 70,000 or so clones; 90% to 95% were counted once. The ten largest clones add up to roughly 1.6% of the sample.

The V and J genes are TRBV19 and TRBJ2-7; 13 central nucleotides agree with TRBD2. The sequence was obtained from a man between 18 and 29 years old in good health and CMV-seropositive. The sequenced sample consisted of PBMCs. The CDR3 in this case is CASTQGTSGINEQYF. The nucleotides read TGTGCCAGTACCCAAGGGACTAGCGGGATAAACGAGCAGTACTTC.